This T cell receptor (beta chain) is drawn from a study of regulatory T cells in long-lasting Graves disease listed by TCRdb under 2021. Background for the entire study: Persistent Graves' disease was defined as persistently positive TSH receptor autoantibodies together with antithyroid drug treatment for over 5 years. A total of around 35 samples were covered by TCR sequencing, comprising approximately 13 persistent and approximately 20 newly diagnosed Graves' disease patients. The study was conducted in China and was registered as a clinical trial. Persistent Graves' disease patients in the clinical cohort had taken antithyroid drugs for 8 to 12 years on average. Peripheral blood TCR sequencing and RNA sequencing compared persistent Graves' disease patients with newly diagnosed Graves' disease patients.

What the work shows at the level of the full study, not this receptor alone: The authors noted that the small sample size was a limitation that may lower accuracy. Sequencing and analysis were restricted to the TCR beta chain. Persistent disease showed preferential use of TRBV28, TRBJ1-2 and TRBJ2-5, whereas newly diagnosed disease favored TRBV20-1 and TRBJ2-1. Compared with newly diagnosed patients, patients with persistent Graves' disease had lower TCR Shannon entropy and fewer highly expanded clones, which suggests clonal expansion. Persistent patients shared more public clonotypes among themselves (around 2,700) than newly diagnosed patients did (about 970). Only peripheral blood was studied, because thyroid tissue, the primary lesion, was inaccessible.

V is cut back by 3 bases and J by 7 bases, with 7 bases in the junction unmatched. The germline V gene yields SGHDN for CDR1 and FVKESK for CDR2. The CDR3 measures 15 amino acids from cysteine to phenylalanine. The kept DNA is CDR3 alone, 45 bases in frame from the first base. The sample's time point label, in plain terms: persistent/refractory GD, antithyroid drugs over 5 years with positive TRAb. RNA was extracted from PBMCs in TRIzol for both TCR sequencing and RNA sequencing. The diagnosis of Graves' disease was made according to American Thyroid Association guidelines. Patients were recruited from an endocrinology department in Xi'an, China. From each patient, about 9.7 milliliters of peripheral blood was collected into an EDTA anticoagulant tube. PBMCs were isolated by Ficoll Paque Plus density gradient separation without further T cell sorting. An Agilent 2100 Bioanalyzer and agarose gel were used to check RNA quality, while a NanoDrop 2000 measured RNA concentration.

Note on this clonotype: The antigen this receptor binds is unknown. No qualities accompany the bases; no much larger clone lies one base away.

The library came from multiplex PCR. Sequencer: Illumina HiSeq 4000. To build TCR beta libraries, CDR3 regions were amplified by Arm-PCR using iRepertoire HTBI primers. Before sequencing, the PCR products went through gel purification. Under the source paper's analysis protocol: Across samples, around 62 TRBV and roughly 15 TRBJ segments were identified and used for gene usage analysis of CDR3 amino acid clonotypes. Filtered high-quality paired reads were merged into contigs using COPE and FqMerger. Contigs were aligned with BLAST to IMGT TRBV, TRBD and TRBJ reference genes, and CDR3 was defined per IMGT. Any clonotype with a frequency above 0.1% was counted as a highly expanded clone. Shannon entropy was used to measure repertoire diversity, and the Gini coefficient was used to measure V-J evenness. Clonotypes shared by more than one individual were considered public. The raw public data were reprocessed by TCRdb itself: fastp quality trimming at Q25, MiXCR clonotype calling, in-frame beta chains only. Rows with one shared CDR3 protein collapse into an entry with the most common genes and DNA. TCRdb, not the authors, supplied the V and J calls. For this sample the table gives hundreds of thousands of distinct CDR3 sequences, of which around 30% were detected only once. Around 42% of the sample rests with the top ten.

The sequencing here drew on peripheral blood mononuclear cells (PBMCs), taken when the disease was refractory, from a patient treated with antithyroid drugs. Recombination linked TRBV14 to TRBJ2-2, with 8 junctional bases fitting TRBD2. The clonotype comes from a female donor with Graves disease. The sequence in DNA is TGTGCCAGCAGCCACACGGGACTAGTAAACGGGGAGCTGTTTTTT. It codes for CASSHTGLVNGELFF.